This T cell receptor beta chain was documented in a study of blood T cell repertoires in COVID-19. Per the study methods: Counts of nucleated cells, estimated from reference gene primer amplification, were obtained. The method was immunoSEQ multiplex PCR; TCRdb's version includes in-frame clones alone and lacks a portion of them. The V and J calls and the clone size are those of that table, but D and trimming were determined from the DNA. Among about 200,000 clones, approximately 85% were seen once, and the ten largest hold about 3.3%. This receptor was identified in a man aged 60 to 75 with acute or convalescent COVID-19. Source material: peripheral blood.

CDR3 sequence reads: CASSSQGWEKLFF. DNA for the CDR3: TGTGCCAGCAGCTCACAGGGTTGGGAAAAACTGTTTTTT. The chain couples TRBV7-6 to TRBJ1-4, with a weak D call TRBD1 (6 bases). The CDR3 is 13 amino acids. The germline gives CDR1 SGHVS, CDR2 FNYEAQ. V was pared by 4 bases and J by 8 bases, with 11 bases between.